Each of the 2 T cell receptor beta chains below was sequenced from the same sample in a study of blood T cell repertoires in COVID-19. This table comes from immunoSEQ multiplex PCR, and its TCRdb copy is limited to in-frame clones, with some not included. In the table there are hundreds of thousands of clones, around nine tenths of which are singletons. The sequencing input was PBMCs or T cells enriched from blood (not recorded which). The receptors were gathered from a woman in her 40s who had recovered from COVID-19.

The chain employs TRBV2 and TRBJ2-3; 15 nucleotides match TRBD2. The germline CDR1 and CDR2 sequences are SNHLY and FYNNEI. V shed 6 bases and J 3 bases; nucleotides not matched to a gene: 4. CDR3 size: 16 residues. The CDR3 DNA reads TGTGCCAGCAGGCGCGGGACTAGCGGGAGGACAGATACGCAGTATTTT. Protein: CASRRGTSGRTDTQYF.

This clone came up a few times. The chain carries TRBV18 and TRBJ2-7, with D possibly TRBD1 on 6 matching bases. The V end lost 3 bases, the J end lost 3 bases, and 12 bases lay between the germline ends. The CDR3 contains 14 residues. Germline lookup yields CDR1 KGHSH and CDR2 LQKENI. CDR3 DNA: TGTGCCAGCTCACCTGGACAGCATAGCTACGAGCAGTACTTC. Amino acids: CASSPGQHSYEQYF.